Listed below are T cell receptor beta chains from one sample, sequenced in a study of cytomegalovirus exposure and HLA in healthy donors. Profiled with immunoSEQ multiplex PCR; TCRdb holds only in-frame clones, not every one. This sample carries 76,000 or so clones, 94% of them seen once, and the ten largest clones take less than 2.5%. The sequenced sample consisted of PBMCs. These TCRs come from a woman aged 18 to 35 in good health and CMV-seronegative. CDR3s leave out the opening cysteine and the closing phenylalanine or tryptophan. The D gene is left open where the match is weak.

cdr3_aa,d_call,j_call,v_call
ASSEQGFGEQF,.,TRBJ2-1,TRBV6-1
AISDSTANTGELF,.,TRBJ2-2,TRBV10-3
ASNGRGLGNQPQH,.,TRBJ1-5,TRBV2
ASTLSPNYGYT,.,TRBJ1-2,TRBV19
ASSSATDRTYEQY,.,TRBJ2-7,TRBV5-5
ASSLGSVQETQY,.,TRBJ2-5,TRBV5-1
AISEYEAQEQF,.,TRBJ2-1,TRBV10-3
ASSQDPSGVQF,TRBD2,TRBJ2-1,TRBV4-3
ASSDGTSGAELETQY,TRBD2,TRBJ2-5,TRBV9
ASGQGFCEQY,TRBD1,TRBJ2-7,TRBV28
ASSQNRGGQETQY,.,TRBJ2-5,TRBV4-2
ASSLEAGKSTGELF,.,TRBJ2-2,TRBV7-6
ASSEEAVSSYEQY,.,TRBJ2-7,TRBV6-1
ASRFYRGVGTDTGELF,TRBD1,TRBJ2-2,TRBV5-1
ASRTTSGTYNEQF,TRBD2,TRBJ2-1,TRBV7-9
ASSRTGLGTDTQY,.,TRBJ2-3,TRBV11-2
SAIGYSSYNEQF,.,TRBJ2-1,TRBV29-1
ASTLAGGYEQY,TRBD2,TRBJ2-7,TRBV28
ASTPLDGSSYNEQF,.,TRBJ2-1,TRBV5-4
ASSLALRGQGNEKLF,TRBD1,TRBJ1-4,TRBV7-4
ASSLGEGSSEQF,TRBD2,TRBJ2-1,TRBV7-6
ASSVVQGSTGELF,.,TRBJ2-2,TRBV9
ASSSRDSYEQY,.,TRBJ2-7,TRBV4-2
ASSRTGIDHEQY,.,TRBJ2-7,TRBV19
ASSRSGTYTDTQY,.,TRBJ2-3,TRBV7-3
ASKDSSYEQY,.,TRBJ2-7,TRBV27
ASSLAFTGHLNQPQH,.,TRBJ1-5,TRBV27
ASSYDRNNEQF,.,TRBJ2-1,TRBV11-2
ASSGGFRLAGGLSSYNEQF,TRBD2,TRBJ2-1,TRBV5-1
ATSTIGTGHEQY,TRBD1,TRBJ2-7,TRBV15
ASSLEVASGGYT,.,TRBJ1-2,TRBV5-5
ASSPPGISGNTIY,.,TRBJ1-3,TRBV18
ASSSNSREAF,.,TRBJ1-1,TRBV7-8
ASSQVKGDLSLNEQF,.,TRBJ2-1,TRBV4-2
ASSVLTGSYPEAF,.,TRBJ1-1,TRBV11-2
ASSSSGGYNEQF,.,TRBJ2-1,TRBV5-1
ASSDRQGIT,TRBD1,TRBJ1-2,TRBV6-4
ASSETDRGMYEQY,TRBD1,TRBJ2-7,TRBV6-1
ASIPGLAGGRNTGELF,TRBD2,TRBJ2-2,TRBV7-9
ASSLGSWDRGSEQF,TRBD1,TRBJ2-1,TRBV27
AWSPRTRMNTEAF,.,TRBJ1-1,TRBV30
ASRITGGTDTQY,TRBD2,TRBJ2-3,TRBV5-1
ASSPQWGGYFGQF,TRBD2,TRBJ2-1,TRBV5-1
ASSPGQGSDTQY,TRBD1,TRBJ2-3,TRBV18
ASSGGGTPYNEQF,TRBD2,TRBJ2-1,TRBV6-1
ASSEGTSVWNEQF,TRBD2,TRBJ2-1,TRBV2
AISEGSSYSDGNTQY,.,TRBJ2-3,TRBV10-3
ASSSGTGDNEQF,TRBD1,TRBJ2-1,TRBV7-9
ASSLARTGGSYGYT,TRBD1,TRBJ1-2,TRBV7-9
SVDEWTGAQETQY,TRBD1,TRBJ2-5,TRBV29-1
ASSLTRDSYEQY,TRBD1,TRBJ2-7,TRBV4-3
SGTRGANNEKLF,.,TRBJ1-4,TRBV29-1
ASSLTGTGGAGRGTEAF,TRBD1,TRBJ1-1,TRBV27
ASSVQGENEKLF,TRBD1,TRBJ1-4,TRBV7-9
AWSGDRGLGYT,TRBD1,TRBJ1-2,TRBV30